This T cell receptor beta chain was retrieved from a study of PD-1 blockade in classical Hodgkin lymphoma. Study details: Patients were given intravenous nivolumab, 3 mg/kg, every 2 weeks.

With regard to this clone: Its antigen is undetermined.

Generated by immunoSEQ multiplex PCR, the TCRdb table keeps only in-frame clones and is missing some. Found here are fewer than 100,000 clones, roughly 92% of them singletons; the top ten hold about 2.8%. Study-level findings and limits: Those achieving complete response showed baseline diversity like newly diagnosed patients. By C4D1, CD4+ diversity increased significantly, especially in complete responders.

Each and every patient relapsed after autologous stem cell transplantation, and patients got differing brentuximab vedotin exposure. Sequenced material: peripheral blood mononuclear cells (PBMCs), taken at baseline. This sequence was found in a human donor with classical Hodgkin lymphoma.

The CDR3 loop reads CASSVVGLAGGYGEQFF. In DNA, the CDR3 is TGTGCCAGCAGCGTAGTGGGACTAGCGGGAGGGTATGGTGAGCAGTTCTTC. This sequence joins TRBV9 and TRBJ2-1, with 16 bases that match TRBD2. V was clipped by 0 bases and J by 9 bases; unmatched bases: 6. Germline V gene sequence: CDR1 SGDLS, CDR2 YYNGEE. This CDR3 spans 17 amino acids.